This TCR beta chain was sequenced during a study of cytomegalovirus exposure and HLA in healthy donors. Notes on the study in general: For most TCR beta V segments, an earlier analysis put the productive rate at about 90% or about 30% of the time. Among the CMV-associated chains, three were confirmed in vitro as specific for CMV antigens.

The primer mix had 60 Vbeta and 13 Jbeta primers. TCRdb keeps only in-frame clones here, not all; method: immunoSEQ multiplex PCR. The sample holds over 85,000 clones, about four fifths seen once. As concerns this clone: Antigen unknown.

Germline loops: CDR1 SGDLS, CDR2 YYNGEE. The J segment lost 8 bases and the V segment lost 4 bases, leaving 8 bases of the junction unmatched. The CDR3 is 14 amino acids. The clonotype originates from a woman aged 35 to 49 in good health and CMV-seronegative. J is TRBJ2-1 and V is TRBV9; the match to TRBD2 covers 8 bases. The source material was PBMCs. CDR3 in DNA: TGTGCCAGCAGCCCCGGGGGGGCAAGGTATGAGCAGTTCTTC. Its translation: CASSPGGARYEQFF.